A selection of T cell receptor beta chains follows, all from one sample in a study of T cells after yellow fever vaccination. TCRdb ran MiXCR on the 5' RACE reads and lists one entry per CDR3 protein. This sample has some 150,000 distinct CDR3 sequences, with 9.5% to 11% found just once. The starting material was CD8+ T cells sorted from PBMCs, obtained 15 days after the yellow fever booster vaccination. Receptor source: a young man who received the YFV17D yellow fever vaccine. The CDR3 runs from the conserved cysteine through the conserved F or W. The order of the fields is D gene, J gene, V gene, clone size, CDR3 DNA, CDR3 protein. The D gene is left open where the match is weak. Size values are once, few and many counts, or a class for expanded clones, and some rows have none.

TRBD2	TRBJ2-1	TRBV6-2/TRBV6-3	few	TGTGCCAGCAGTTACTCGATAGTCGCGGGGGACAATGAGCAGTTCTTC	CASSYSIVAGDNEQFF
.	TRBJ2-3	TRBV27	few	TGTGCCAGCAGTCCCACACGAGATACGCAGTATTTT	CASSPTRDTQYF
.	TRBJ2-2	TRBV4-1	few	TGCGCCAGCACGGGCACCGGGGAGCTGTTTTTT	CASTGTGELFF
.	TRBJ2-7	TRBV29-1	.	TGCAGCGTTGGGCGGGACAGCTCCTACGAGCAGTACTTC	CSVGRDSSYEQYF
.	TRBJ2-1	TRBV29-1	.	TGCAGCGTGGATAGGACGGGTACGTACGATGAGCAGTTCTTC	CSVDRTGTYDEQFF
.	TRBJ1-4	TRBV7-9	few	TGTGCCAGCAGCTCACTGGGGGCGCCTGATGAAAAACTGTTTTTT	CASSSLGAPDEKLFF
TRBD1	TRBJ2-2	TRBV27	few	TGTGCCAGCAGTACTTTGGACAGGGGTCTGACCGGGGAGCTGTTTTTT	CASSTLDRGLTGELFF
.	TRBJ1-6	TRBV4-1	.	TGCGCCAGCAGCCAGTTCTCCAGGACGGAGTCACCCCTCCACTTT	CASSQFSRTESPLHF
.	TRBJ2-7	TRBV7-8	.	TGTGCCAGCAGCTTAGTCCCAGGGGGGCGATACGAGCAGTACTTC	CASSLVPGGRYEQYF
.	TRBJ2-3	TRBV3-1	few	TGTGCCAGCAGCTACGGTCAGGGAGCCGATACGCAGTATTTT	CASSYGQGADTQYF
TRBD1	TRBJ2-3	TRBV20-1	.	TGCAGTGTCGGGGAAACCGGGACAGTCCTCACAGATACGCAGTATTTT	CSVGETGTVLTDTQYF
TRBD1	TRBJ2-2	TRBV6-1	.	TGTGCCAGCAGGACAGGGAGCACCGGGGAGCTGTTTTTT	CASRTGSTGELFF
.	TRBJ1-5	TRBV4-1	many	TGCGCCAGCAGCCAAGTAGCGGACGAAAATCAGCCCCAGCATTTT	CASSQVADENQPQHF
.	TRBJ2-7	TRBV9	.	TGTGCCAGCAGCGTGCGGCAGGAAGACTACGAGCAGTACTTC	CASSVRQEDYEQYF
TRBD2	TRBJ2-5	TRBV12-3/TRBV12-4	.	TGTGCCAGCACCAATCACGGGACTAGCGGGGGGACGCCTCGATTTCCGACCCAGTACTTC	CASTNHGTSGGTPRFPTQYF
.	TRBJ2-7	TRBV19	.	TGTGCCAGTAGTAGCGGTCTTACAGATAGGGAGCAGTACTTC	CASSSGLTDREQYF
TRBD2	TRBJ2-1	TRBV7-8	few	TGTGCCAGCAGCTTACCGGGGGGACCCTACAATGAGCAGTTCTTC	CASSLPGGPYNEQFF
.	TRBJ1-5	TRBV7-3	many	TGTGCCAGCAGCCAAGACATAGGGCAGCCCCAGCATTTT	CASSQDIGQPQHF
.	TRBJ2-1	TRBV5-1	.	TGCGCCAGCAGCTTGGAAGCGTTAACTTTCGGGGAGGATGAGCAGTTCTTC	CASSLEALTFGEDEQFF
.	TRBJ2-7	TRBV15	.	TGTGCCACCAGCAGCGGACAGTCCTACGAGCAGTACTTC	CATSSGQSYEQYF
.	TRBJ2-2	TRBV5-1	.	TGCGCCAGCACGACTAACACCGGGGAGCTGTTTTTT	CASTTNTGELFF
.	TRBJ2-3	TRBV14	.	TGTGCCAGCAGCCCAGAGAGTACGGGGGGCTCAGATACGCAGTATTTT	CASSPESTGGSDTQYF
.	TRBJ2-2	TRBV6-2/TRBV6-3	.	TGTGCCAGCAGTTACGCATACACCGGGGAGCTGTTTTTT	CASSYAYTGELFF
.	TRBJ1-2	TRBV4-1	.	TGCGCCAGCAGCCCGACGACGGAAACTAACTATGGCTACACCTTC	CASSPTTETNYGYTF
TRBD1	TRBJ1-2	TRBV6-4	few	TGTGCCAGCAGTCCCGGGACAGGGCTCTATGGCTACACCTTC	CASSPGTGLYGYTF
TRBD1	TRBJ1-5	TRBV6-2/TRBV6-3	few	TGTGCCAGCAGTTTCTTCGACAGGGGCGTCGATCAGCCCCAGCATTTT	CASSFFDRGVDQPQHF
.	TRBJ2-5	TRBV18	few	TGTGCCAGCTCACCAGCCCAGAGGATCTCGGAGACCCAGTACTTC	CASSPAQRISETQYF
.	TRBJ1-1	TRBV15	.	TGTGCCACCAGCAGAGATCGGTGGGGCATGAACACTGAAGCTTTCTTT	CATSRDRWGMNTEAFF
TRBD1	TRBJ1-4	TRBV6-4	.	TGTGCCAGCAGTGGCAGGGGGACTAATGAAAAACTGTTTTTT	CASSGRGTNEKLFF
.	TRBJ2-1	TRBV4-2	.	TGTGCCAGCAGCATACCTACGGACAATGAGCAGTTCTTC	CASSIPTDNEQFF
TRBD1	TRBJ1-1	TRBV20-1	.	TGCAGTGGGGACAGGGGGCTTGGGAACACTGAAGCTTTCTTT	CSGDRGLGNTEAFF
.	TRBJ1-1	TRBV29-1	.	TGCAGCGTTGATTCTTACGGATTGAACACTGAAGCTTTCTTT	CSVDSYGLNTEAFF
TRBD2	TRBJ2-1	TRBV27	.	TGTGCCAGCAGTTTACTAACGACGGGGGGAGCCTACAATGAGCAGTTCTTC	CASSLLTTGGAYNEQFF